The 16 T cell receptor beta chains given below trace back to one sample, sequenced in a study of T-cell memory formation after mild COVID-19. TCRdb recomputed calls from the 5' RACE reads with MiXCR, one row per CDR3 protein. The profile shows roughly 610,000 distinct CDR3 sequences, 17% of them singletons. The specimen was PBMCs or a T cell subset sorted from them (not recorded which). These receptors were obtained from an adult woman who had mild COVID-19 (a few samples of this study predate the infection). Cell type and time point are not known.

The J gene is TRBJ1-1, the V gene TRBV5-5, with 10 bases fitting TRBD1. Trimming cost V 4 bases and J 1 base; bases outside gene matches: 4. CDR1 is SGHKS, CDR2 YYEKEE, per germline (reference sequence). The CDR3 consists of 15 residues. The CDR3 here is CASSGGTGANTEAFF. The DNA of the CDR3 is TGTGCCAGCAGCGGGGGGACAGGGGCGAACACTGAAGCTTTCTTT. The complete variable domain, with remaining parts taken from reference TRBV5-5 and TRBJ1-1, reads DAGVTQSPTHLIKTRGQQVTLRCSPISGHKSVSWYQQVLGQGPQFIFQYYEKEERGRGNFPDRFSARQFPNYSSELNVNALLLGDSALYLCASSGGTGANTEAFFGQGTRLTVV.

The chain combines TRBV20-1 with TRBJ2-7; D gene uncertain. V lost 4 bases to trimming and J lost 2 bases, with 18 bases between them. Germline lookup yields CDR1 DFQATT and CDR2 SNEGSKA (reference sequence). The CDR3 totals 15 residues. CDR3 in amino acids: CSAISPGLGTYEQYF. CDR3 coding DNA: TGCAGTGCTATTTCCCCCGGGCTAGGGACCTACGAGCAGTACTTC.

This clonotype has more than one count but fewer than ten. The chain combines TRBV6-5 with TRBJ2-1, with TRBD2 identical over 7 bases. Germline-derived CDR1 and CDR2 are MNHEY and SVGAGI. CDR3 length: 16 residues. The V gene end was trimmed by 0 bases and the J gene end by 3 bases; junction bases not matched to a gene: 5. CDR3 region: CASSYSGGSIYNEQFF. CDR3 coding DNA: TGTGCCAGCAGTTACTCAGGCGGGAGCATCTACAATGAGCAGTTCTTC.

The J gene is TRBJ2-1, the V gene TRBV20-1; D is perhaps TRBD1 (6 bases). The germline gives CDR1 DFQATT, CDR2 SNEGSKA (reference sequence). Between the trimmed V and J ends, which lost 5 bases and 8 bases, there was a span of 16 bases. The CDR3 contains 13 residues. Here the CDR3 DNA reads TGCAGTGCTCCGACAGGACCTTTCGATGAGCAGTTCTTC. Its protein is CSAPTGPFDEQFF.

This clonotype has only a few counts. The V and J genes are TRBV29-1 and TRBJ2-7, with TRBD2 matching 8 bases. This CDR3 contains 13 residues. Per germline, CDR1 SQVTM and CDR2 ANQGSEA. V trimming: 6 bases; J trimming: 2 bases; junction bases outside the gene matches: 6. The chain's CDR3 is CSVAGTRTYEQYF. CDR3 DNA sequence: TGCAGCGTAGCCGGGACTAGAACCTACGAGCAGTACTTC.

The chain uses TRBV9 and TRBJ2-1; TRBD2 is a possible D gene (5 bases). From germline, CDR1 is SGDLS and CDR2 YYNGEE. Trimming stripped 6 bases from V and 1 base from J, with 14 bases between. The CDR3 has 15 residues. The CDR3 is CASTIGGQSYNEQFF. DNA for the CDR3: TGTGCCAGCACGATTGGCGGGCAGTCCTACAATGAGCAGTTCTTC. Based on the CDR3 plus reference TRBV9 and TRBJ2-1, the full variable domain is DSGVTQTPKHLITATGQRVTLRCSPRSGDLSVYWYQQSLDQGLQFLIQYYNGEERAKGNILERFSAQQFPDLHSELNLSSLELGDSALYFCASTIGGQSYNEQFFGPGTRLTVL.

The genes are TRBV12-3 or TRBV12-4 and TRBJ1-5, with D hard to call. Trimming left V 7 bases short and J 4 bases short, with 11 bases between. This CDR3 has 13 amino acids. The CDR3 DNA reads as TGTGCCAGCACGGCGGGTGGGAATCAGCCCCAGCATTTT. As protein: CASTAGGNQPQHF.

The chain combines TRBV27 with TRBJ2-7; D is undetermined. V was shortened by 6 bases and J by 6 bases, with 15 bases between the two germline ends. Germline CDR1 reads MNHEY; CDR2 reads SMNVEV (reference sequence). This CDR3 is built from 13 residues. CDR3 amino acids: CASSPNAGREQYF. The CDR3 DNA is TGTGCCAGCAGCCCCAACGCCGGGCGCGAGCAGTACTTC.

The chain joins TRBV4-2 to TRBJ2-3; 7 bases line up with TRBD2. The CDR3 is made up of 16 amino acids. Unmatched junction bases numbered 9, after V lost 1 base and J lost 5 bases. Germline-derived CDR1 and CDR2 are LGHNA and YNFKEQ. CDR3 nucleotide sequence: TGTGCCAGCAGCCAAGGTGTGGGGGGGTTAGGAGATACGCAGTATTTT. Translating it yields CASSQGVGGLGDTQYF.

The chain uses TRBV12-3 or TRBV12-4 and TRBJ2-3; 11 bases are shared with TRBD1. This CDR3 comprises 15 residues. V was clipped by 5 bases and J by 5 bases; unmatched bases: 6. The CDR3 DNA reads TGTGCCAGCAGTGGACAGGGGGCGCCTGTAGATACGCAGTATTTT. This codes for CASSGQGAPVDTQYF.

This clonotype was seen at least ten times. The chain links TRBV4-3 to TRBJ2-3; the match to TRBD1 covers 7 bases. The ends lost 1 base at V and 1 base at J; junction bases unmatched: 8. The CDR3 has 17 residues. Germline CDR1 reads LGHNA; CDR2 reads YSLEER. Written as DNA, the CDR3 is TGCGCCAGCAGCCAAGGGATGAGGACAGGTGGCACAGATACGCAGTATTTT. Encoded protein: CASSQGMRTGGTDTQYF.

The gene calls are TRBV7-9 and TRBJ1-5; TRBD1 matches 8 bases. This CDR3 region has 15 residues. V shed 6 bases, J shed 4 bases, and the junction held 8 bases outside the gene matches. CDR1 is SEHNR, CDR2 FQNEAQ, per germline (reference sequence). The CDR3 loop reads CASSRTGGANQPQHF. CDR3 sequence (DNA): TGTGCCAGCAGTCGCACAGGGGGTGCTAATCAGCCCCAGCATTTT.

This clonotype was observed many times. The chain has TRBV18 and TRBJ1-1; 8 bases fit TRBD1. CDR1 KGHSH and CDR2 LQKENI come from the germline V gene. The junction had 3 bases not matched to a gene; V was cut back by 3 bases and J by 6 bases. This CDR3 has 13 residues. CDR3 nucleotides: TGTGCCAGCTCACCTGCAGGGGGCCCTGAAGCTTTCTTT. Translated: CASSPAGGPEAFF.

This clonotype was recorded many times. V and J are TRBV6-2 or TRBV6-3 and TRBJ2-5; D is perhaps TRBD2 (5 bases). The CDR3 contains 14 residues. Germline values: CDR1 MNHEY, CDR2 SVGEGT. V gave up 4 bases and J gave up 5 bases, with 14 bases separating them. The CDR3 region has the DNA TGTGCCAGCAGTTTAGGAGGACTTTGGGAGACCCAGTACTTC. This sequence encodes CASSLGGLWETQYF.

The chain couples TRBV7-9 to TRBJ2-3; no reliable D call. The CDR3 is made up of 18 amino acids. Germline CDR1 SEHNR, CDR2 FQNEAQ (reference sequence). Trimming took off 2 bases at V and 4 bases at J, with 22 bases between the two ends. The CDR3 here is CASSLPLGLQEWSDTQYF. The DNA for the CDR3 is TGTGCCAGCAGCTTACCCCTTGGGCTACAAGAGTGGTCAGATACGCAGTATTTT. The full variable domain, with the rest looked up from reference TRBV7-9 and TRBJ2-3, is DTGVSQNPRHKITKRGQNVTFRCDPISEHNRLYWYRQTLGQGPEFLTYFQNEAQLEKSRLLSDRFSAERPKGSFSTLEIQRTEQGDSAMYLCASSLPLGLQEWSDTQYFGPGTRLTVL.

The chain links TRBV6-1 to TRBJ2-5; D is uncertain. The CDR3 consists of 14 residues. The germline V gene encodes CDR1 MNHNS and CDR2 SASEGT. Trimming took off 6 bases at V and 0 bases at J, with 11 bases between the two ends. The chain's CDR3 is CASSDGNYQETQYF. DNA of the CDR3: TGTGCCAGCAGCGACGGTAACTACCAAGAGACCCAGTACTTC.